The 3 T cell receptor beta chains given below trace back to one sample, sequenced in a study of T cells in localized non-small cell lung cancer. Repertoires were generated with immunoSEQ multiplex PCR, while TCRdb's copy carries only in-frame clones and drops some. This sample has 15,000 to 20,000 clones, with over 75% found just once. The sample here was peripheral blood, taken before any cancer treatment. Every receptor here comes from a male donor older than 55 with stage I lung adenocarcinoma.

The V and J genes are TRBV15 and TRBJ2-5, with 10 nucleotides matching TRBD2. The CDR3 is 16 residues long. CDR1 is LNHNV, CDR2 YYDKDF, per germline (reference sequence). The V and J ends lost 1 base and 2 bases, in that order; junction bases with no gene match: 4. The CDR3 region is CATSRGTSGYQETQYF. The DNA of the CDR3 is TGTGCCACCAGCAGAGGGACTAGCGGATATCAAGAGACCCAGTACTTC.

CDR3 sequence (DNA): TGTGCCAGCAGTTTCAATGGAGCTGAGTACAATGAGCAGTTCTTC. Translated: CASSFNGAEYNEQFF. The chain has TRBV2 and TRBJ2-1; D is unresolved. Germline V lookup: CDR1 SNHLY, CDR2 FYNNEI. This CDR3 has 15 amino acids. V lost 5 bases and J lost 4, with 15 bases in between.

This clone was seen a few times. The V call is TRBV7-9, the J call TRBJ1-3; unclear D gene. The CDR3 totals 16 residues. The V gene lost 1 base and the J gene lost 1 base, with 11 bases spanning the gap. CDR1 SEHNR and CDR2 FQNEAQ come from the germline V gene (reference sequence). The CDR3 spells CASSLEAAVSGNTIYF. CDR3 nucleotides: TGTGCCAGCAGCTTAGAAGCAGCTGTATCTGGAAACACCATATATTTT.